Presented here are 12 T cell receptor beta chains from one specimen sequenced in a study of Ad26.COV2.S vaccination and SARS-CoV-2 variants. Repertoires were generated with immunoSEQ multiplex PCR, while TCRdb's copy carries only in-frame clones and drops some. Of about 280,000 clones in the sample, more than 70% were seen once. Treatment: 15 to 20 received Ad26.COV2.S at low or high dose, single or two shots; 5 received placebo; per-sample allocation not given. Sampling took place 63 days after the first vaccine or placebo injection. The sample in question was peripheral blood, obtained in a trial of Ad26.COV2.S vaccine versus placebo. All receptors come from a person aged 18-60 years who received the Ad26.COV2.S COVID-19 vaccine or a placebo.

The rearrangement links TRBV6-5 to TRBJ1-6; D unclear. This CDR3 spans 15 amino acids. Per the germline V gene, CDR1 is MNHEY and CDR2 is SVGAGI. V dropped 1 base and J dropped 7 bases, with 11 bases sitting between them. For the CDR3, the DNA is TGTGCCAGCAGTTACTTTCGGGTCAGCAATTCACCCCTCCACTTT. Protein sequence: CASSYFRVSNSPLHF.

As concerns this clone: Relative to the germline gene, one junction end is altered; a read error may explain this. The J gene is TRBJ1-5, the V gene TRBV4-2; 9 bases are a match to TRBD1. Germline CDR1 reads LGHNA; CDR2 reads YNFKEQ. CDR3 size: 16 residues. This CDR3 is CASSQDATGGNQPQHF. In nucleotides, the CDR3 is TGTGCCAGCAGCCAAGATGCAACAGGGGGCAACCAGCCCCAGCATTTT.

V usage is TRBV5-5 and J usage is TRBJ2-7, with unresolved D. CDR1 and CDR2 from the germline V gene are SGHKS and YYEKEE (reference sequence). There are 14 residues in the CDR3. Trimming took off 2 bases at V and 3 bases at J, with 12 bases between the two ends. CDR3 amino acids: CASSLGRKDYEQYF. DNA for the CDR3: TGTGCCAGCAGCTTAGGCAGAAAGGACTACGAGCAGTACTTC.

The chain combines TRBV2 with TRBJ2-7; D ambiguous. The germline V gene encodes CDR1 SNHLY and CDR2 FYNNEI. V was clipped by 2 bases and J by 0 bases, with 8 bases between them. The CDR3 runs to 14 residues. DNA for the CDR3: TGTGCCAGCAGTGAAAACAGTTTCTCCTACGAGCAGTACTTC. Translation: CASSENSFSYEQYF.

The J gene is TRBJ2-3, the V gene TRBV30; D assignment may be TRBD1 or TRBD2 (6 bases each). The length of the CDR3 is 13 residues. CDR1 and CDR2 (germline): GTSNPN, SVGIG (reference sequence). Between the trimmed V and J ends, which lost 0 bases and 8 bases, there was a span of 12 bases. CDR3 sequence: CAWSVTEGGTQYF. In DNA, the CDR3 is TGTGCCTGGAGTGTAACGGAGGGGGGTACGCAGTATTTT.

V is TRBV3-1 (or the pseudogene TRBV3-2) and J is TRBJ2-1; 12 nucleotides line up with TRBD2. The CDR3 runs to 16 residues. Germline-derived CDR1 and CDR2 are LGHDT and YNNKEL (reference sequence). Trimming cost V 0 bases and J 6 bases; bases outside gene matches: 3. CDR3 DNA: TGTGCCAGCAGCCAAGAGACTAGCGGGAGTTCCAATGAGCAGTTCTTC. Its translation: CASSQETSGSSNEQFF.

This chain uses TRBV5-5 with TRBJ2-1, with 11 bases matching TRBD2. With 6 bases clipped from V and 5 bases from J, the junction kept 4 bases outside the gene matches. CDR3 size: 14 residues. Germline CDR1 reads SGHKS; CDR2 reads YYEKEE (reference sequence). The CDR3 loop is CASTSGGLHNEQFF. As DNA, the CDR3 is TGTGCCAGCACTAGCGGGGGGCTCCACAATGAGCAGTTCTTC.

Concerning this clone itself: The junction shows a germline mismatch at one end, possibly a read error. The chain carries TRBV11-2 and TRBJ1-3; D gene uncertain. The germline CDR1 and CDR2 sequences are SGHAT and FQNNGV. The length of the CDR3 is 14 residues. The CDR3 spells CASTLDSSGNTIYF. DNA for the CDR3: TGTGCCAGCACCTTAGATAGCTCTGGAAACACCATATATTTT.

The genes are TRBV5-1 and TRBJ1-4; D might be TRBD1 (5 bases). The V end was cut by 3 bases, the J end by 8 bases, with 14 bases between. This CDR3 is built from 14 residues. CDR1 and CDR2 (germline): SGHRS, YFSETQ. The CDR3 region has the DNA TGCGCCAGCAGCTCGGGACCGGGTGGGGAAAAACTGTTTTTT. This sequence encodes CASSSGPGGEKLFF.

This clone was picked up one time. The V call is TRBV5-4, the J call TRBJ2-1; 9 bases match TRBD2. V trimming: 4 bases; J trimming: 1 base; junction bases outside the gene matches: 3. Germline V gives CDR1 SGHNT, CDR2 YYREEE (reference sequence). This CDR3 has 15 residues. The CDR3 sequence is CASSPLAGSYNEQFF. CDR3 sequence (DNA): TGTGCCAGCAGCCCCCTAGCGGGGTCCTACAATGAGCAGTTCTTC.

This chain connects TRBV4-3 to TRBJ1-2; TRBD1 might be the D (5 bases). This CDR3 spans 14 amino acids. V lost 0 bases and J lost 8, with 13 bases in between. Germline V gives CDR1 LGHNA, CDR2 YSLEER. The CDR3 reads CASSQEGGAWGYTF. The CDR3 nucleotides read TGCGCCAGCAGCCAAGAGGGAGGGGCTTGGGGCTACACCTTC.

This rearrangement joins TRBV6-5 to TRBJ2-3; D unclear. V lost 6 bases and J lost 0, with 7 bases in between. The CDR3 is 13 amino acids. Germline V gives CDR1 MNHEY, CDR2 SVGAGI. DNA of the CDR3: TGTGCCAGCAGGGGCAGAAGCACAGATACGCAGTATTTT. It encodes CASRGRSTDTQYF.